Below, 9 T cell receptor beta chains from the same sample are listed, as sequenced in a study of CD8+ T cells in alopecia areata. The authors extracted RNA and reverse transcribed it into cDNA as the sequencing template. Sequenced by immunoSEQ multiplex PCR; TCRdb stores in-frame clones only, minus some. The sample consists of some 130,000 clones, around 49% of them appearing once. The material sequenced was CD8+ T cells sorted from blood, taken at week 0. The source of these receptors is a human donor with alopecia areata.

The chain employs TRBV4-1 and TRBJ2-7, with no clear D. This CDR3 has 16 residues. Germline V gene sequence: CDR1 MGHRA, CDR2 YSYEKL. The germline V and J ends were trimmed by 1 base and 4 bases, with 17 bases remaining between them. The CDR3 loop reads CASSQGFLPDVYEQYF. Here the CDR3 DNA reads TGCGCCAGCAGCCAAGGATTCTTGCCCGACGTTTACGAGCAGTACTTC.

The chain combines TRBV27 with TRBJ2-3; no clear D. Trimming stripped 3 bases from V and 5 bases from J, with 9 bases between. CDR1 is MNHEY and CDR2 is SMNVEV in the germline V gene (reference sequence). The CDR3 contains 13 residues. CDR3 amino acids: CASSLLWGDTQYF. CDR3 DNA sequence: TGTGCCAGCAGTTTGTTATGGGGAGATACGCAGTATTTT.

This chain uses TRBV7-2 with TRBJ2-5, with TRBD1 identical over 8 bases. Germline V gives CDR1 SGHTA, CDR2 FQGNSA. The CDR3 loop spans 12 amino acids. After removal of 1 base from V and 13 bases from J, the junction contained 5 bases not matched to a gene. The chain's CDR3 is CASSLGDRNPYF. DNA for the CDR3: TGTGCCAGCAGCTTAGGGGACAGGAATCCGTACTTC.

There are a few counts of this clone. This chain connects TRBV5-8 to TRBJ1-2; D uncertain. This CDR3 has 14 residues. Germline values: CDR1 SGHTS, CDR2 YDEGEE. Deletions cut 10 bases from V and 0 bases from J, with 16 bases between. For the CDR3, the DNA is TGTGCCCCAACTCCTCGAGGCGCTAACTATGGCTACACCTTC. Residues: CAPTPRGANYGYTF. Full variable domain (outside the CDR3, taken from reference TRBV5-8 and TRBJ1-2): EAGVTQSPTHLIKTRGQQATLRCSPISGHTSVYWYQQALGLGLQFLLWYDEGEERNRGNFPPRFSGRQFPNYSSELNVNALELEDSALYLCAPTPRGANYGYTFGSGTRLTVV.

In its sample, this clone was seen a few times. The CDR3 region has the DNA TGCAGCGCTAGGGGGGCAGATACGCAGTATTTT. It translates to CSARGADTQYF. This chain connects TRBV29-1 to TRBJ2-3; D may be TRBD1 or TRBD2 (6 bases each). Between the trimmed V and J ends, which lost 7 bases and 4 bases, there was a span of 9 bases. Germline loops: CDR1 SQVTM, CDR2 ANQGSEA. CDR3 size: 11 residues.

This clone was observed a handful of times. Other DNA sequences from this sample encode an identical CDR3 as well. The J gene is TRBJ2-5, the V gene TRBV7-9; D is unclear. From germline, CDR1 is SEHNR and CDR2 FQNEAQ (reference sequence). This CDR3 is built from 11 residues. V lost 2 bases and J lost 5, with 3 bases in between. This CDR3 is CASSLTETQYF. The DNA of the CDR3 is TGTGCCAGCAGCTTAACTGAGACCCAGTACTTC. Full variable domain (outside the CDR3, taken from reference TRBV7-9 and TRBJ2-5): DTGVSQNPRHKITKRGQNVTFRCDPISEHNRLYWYRQTLGQGPEFLTYFQNEAQLEKSRLLSDRFSAERPKGSFSTLEIQRTEQGDSAMYLCASSLTETQYFGPGTRLLVL.

The V gene is TRBV6-5, the J gene TRBJ2-3; 8 positions match TRBD2. Trimming at V came to 5 bases and at J to 3 bases, leaving 7 bases not matched to a gene. The CDR3 extends over 15 amino acids. In germline, CDR1 is MNHEY, CDR2 SVGAGI. CDR3 in amino acids: CASSTYQRGTDTQYF. DNA of the CDR3: TGTGCCAGCAGTACGTACCAGCGGGGGACAGATACGCAGTATTTT.

Regarding this clone: This sample includes further DNA sequences coding for the same CDR3. V is TRBV4-1 and J is TRBJ2-7; TRBD1 agrees at 8 bases. The CDR3 runs 15 residues. V dropped 0 bases and J dropped 2; count of bases not matched to a gene: 3. Germline-derived CDR1 and CDR2 are MGHRA and YSYEKL. CDR3 sequence: CASSQDGTGAYEQYF. CDR3 nucleotides: TGCGCCAGCAGCCAAGATGGGACAGGAGCCTACGAGCAGTACTTC.

This chain joins TRBV13 and TRBJ2-6, with TRBD1 matching over 8 bases. Unmatched junction bases numbered 2, after V lost 5 bases and J lost 2 bases. The CDR3 sequence is 15 residues long. Germline CDR1 PRHDT, CDR2 FYEKMQ (reference sequence). As DNA, the CDR3 is TGTGCCAGCAGCCCACAGGGGGCTGGGGCCAACGTCCTGACTTTC. Translation: CASSPQGAGANVLTF.